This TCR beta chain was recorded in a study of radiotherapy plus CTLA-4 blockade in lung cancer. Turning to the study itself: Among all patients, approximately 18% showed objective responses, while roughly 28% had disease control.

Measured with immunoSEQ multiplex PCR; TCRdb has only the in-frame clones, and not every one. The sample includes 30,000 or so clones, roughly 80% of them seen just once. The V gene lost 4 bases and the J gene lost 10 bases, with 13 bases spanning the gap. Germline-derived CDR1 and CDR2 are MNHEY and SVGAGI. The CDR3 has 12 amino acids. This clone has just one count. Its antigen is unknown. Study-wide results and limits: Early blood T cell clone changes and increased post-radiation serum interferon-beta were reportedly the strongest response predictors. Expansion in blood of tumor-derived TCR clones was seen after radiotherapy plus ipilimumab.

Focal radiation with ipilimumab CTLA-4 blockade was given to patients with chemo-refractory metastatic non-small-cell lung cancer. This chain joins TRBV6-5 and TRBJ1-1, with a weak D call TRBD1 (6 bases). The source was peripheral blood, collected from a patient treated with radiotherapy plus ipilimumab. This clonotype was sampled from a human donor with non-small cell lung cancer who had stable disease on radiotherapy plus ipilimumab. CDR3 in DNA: TGTGCCAGCAGTTCCATAGGGGGTCCAGCTTTCTTT. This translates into CASSSIGGPAFF.